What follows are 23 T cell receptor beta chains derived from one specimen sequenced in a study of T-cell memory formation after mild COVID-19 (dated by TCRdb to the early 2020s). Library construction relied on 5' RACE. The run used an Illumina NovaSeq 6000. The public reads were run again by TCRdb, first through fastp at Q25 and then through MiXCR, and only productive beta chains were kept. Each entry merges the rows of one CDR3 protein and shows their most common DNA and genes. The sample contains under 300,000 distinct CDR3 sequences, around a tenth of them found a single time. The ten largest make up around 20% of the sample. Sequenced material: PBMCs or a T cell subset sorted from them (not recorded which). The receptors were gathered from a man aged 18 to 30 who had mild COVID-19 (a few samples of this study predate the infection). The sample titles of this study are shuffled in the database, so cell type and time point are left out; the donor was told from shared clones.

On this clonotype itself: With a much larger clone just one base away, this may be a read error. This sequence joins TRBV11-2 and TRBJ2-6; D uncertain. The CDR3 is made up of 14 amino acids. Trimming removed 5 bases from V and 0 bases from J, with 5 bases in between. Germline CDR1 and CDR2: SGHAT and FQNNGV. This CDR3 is CASSGVSGANVLTF. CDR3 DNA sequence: TGTGCCAGCAGCGGGGTCTCTGGGGCCAACGTCCTGACTTTC. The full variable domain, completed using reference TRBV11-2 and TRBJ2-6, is EAGVAQSPRYKIIEKRQSVAFWCNPISGHATLYWYQQILGQGPKLLIQFQNNGVVDDSQLPKDRFSAERLKGVDSTLKIQPAKLEDSAVYLCASSGVSGANVLTFGAGSRLTVL.

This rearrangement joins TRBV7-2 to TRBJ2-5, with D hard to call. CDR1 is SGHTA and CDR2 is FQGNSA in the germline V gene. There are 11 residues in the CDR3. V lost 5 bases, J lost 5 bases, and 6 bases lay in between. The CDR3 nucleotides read TGTGCCAGCAGCAACCCGGAGACCCAGTACTTC. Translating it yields CASSNPETQYF.

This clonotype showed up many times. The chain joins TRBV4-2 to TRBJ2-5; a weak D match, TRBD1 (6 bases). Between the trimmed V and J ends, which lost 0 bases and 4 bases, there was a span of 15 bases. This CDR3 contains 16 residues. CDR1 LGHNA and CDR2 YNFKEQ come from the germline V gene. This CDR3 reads CASSQDRTGLAETQYF. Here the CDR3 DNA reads TGTGCCAGCAGCCAAGATCGAACAGGGCTGGCAGAGACCCAGTACTTC.

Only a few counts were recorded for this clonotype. In nucleotides, the CDR3 is TGTGCCAGCAGCCAAGGGGACGGACTGTTTTCGGAGCAGTTCTTC. Its translation is CASSQGDGLFSEQFF. The chain employs TRBV3-1 and TRBJ2-1; D tentatively reads TRBD1 or TRBD2 (5 bases each). Per the germline V gene, CDR1 is LGHDT and CDR2 is YNNKEL (reference sequence). The CDR3 runs to 15 residues. The V gene lost 1 base and the J gene lost 10 bases, with 17 bases spanning the gap.

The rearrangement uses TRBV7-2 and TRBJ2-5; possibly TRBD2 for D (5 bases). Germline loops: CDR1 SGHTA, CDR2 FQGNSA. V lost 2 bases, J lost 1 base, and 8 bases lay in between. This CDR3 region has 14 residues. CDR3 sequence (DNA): TGTGCCAGCAGCTTACGGACTTCCCAAGAGACCCAGTACTTC. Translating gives CASSLRTSQETQYF.

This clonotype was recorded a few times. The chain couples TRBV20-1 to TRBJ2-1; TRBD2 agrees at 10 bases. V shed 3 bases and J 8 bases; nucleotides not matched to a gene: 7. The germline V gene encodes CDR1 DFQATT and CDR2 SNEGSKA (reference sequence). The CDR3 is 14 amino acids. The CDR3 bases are TGCAGTGCTAGGGGGTCCCTAGCGGGGGATGAGCAGTTCTTC. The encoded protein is CSARGSLAGDEQFF.

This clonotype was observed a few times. CDR3 coding DNA: TGTGCCAGCAGGCGCAGGGAGTCGGATACGCAGTATTTT. Amino acids: CASRRRESDTQYF. The J gene is TRBJ2-3, the V gene TRBV27, with D possibly called TRBD1 or TRBD2 (5 bases each). The CDR3 contains 13 residues. The V end lost 6 bases, the J end lost 6 bases, and 13 bases lay between the germline ends. Germline values: CDR1 MNHEY, CDR2 SMNVEV (reference sequence).

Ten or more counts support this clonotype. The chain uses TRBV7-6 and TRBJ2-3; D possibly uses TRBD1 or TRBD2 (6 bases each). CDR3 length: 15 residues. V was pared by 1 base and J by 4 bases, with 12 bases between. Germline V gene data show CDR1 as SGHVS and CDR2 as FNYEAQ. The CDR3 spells CASSLDRDFPDTQYF. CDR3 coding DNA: TGTGCCAGCAGCTTAGACAGGGACTTTCCAGATACGCAGTATTTT.

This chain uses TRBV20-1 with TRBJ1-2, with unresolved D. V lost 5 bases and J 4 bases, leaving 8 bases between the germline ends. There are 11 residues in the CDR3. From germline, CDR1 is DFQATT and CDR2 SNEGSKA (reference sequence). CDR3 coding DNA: TGCAGTGCTTCACGAGTCTATGGCTACACCTTC. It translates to CSASRVYGYTF.

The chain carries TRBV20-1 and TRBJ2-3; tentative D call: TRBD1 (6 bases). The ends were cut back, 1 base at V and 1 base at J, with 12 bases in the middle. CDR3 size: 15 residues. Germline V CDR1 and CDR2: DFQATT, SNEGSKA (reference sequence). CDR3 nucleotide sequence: TGCAGTGCTAGAGTGGGGGCTGAGGGCACAGATACGCAGTATTTT. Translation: CSARVGAEGTDTQYF.

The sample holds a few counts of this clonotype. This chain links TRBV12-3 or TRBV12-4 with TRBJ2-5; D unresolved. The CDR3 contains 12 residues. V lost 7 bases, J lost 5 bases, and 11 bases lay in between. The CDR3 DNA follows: TGTGCCAGCACCGACGGTGGCGAGACCCAGTACTTC. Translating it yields CASTDGGETQYF.

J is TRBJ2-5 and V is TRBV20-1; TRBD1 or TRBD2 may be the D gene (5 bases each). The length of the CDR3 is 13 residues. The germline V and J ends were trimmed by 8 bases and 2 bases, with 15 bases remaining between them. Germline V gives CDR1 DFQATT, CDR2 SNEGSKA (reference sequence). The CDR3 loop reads CSQGPGLQETQYF. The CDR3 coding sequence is TGCAGTCAAGGACCGGGGCTTCAAGAGACCCAGTACTTC.

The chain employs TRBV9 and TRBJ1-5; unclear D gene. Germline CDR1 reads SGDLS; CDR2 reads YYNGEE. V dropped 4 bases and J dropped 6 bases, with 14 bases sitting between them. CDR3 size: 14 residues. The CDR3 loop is CASSPDGSLQPQHF. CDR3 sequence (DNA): TGTGCCAGCAGCCCTGACGGGAGCCTTCAGCCCCAGCATTTT.

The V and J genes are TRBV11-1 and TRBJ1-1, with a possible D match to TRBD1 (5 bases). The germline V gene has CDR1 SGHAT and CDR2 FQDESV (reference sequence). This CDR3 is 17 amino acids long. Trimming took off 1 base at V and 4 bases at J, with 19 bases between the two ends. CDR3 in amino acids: CASSLDLPGGGSTEAFF. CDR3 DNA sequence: TGTGCCAGCAGCTTAGACCTGCCAGGCGGGGGAAGCACTGAAGCTTTCTTT.

The CDR3 region has the DNA TGCAGTGCTAGACCTGGGAGGGTGGGAACTGAAGCTTTCTTT. It specifies CSARPGRVGTEAFF. The chain recombines TRBV20-1 with TRBJ1-1, with no clear D. Germline-derived CDR1 and CDR2 are DFQATT and SNEGSKA (reference sequence). Trimming left V 2 bases short and J 5 bases short, with 15 bases between. The CDR3 is made up of 14 amino acids.

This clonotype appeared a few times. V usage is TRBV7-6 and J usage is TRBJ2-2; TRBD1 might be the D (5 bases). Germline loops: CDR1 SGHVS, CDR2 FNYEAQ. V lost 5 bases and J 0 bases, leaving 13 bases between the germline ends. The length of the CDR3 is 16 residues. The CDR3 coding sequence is TGTGCCAGCAGCCCCTGGGGCGGTGCGAACACCGGGGAGCTGTTTTTT. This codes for CASSPWGGANTGELFF.

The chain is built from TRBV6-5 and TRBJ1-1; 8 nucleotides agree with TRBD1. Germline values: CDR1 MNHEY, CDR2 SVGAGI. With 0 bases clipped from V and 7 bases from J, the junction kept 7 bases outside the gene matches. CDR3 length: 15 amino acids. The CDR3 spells CASSYSGQGISEAFF. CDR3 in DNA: TGTGCCAGCAGTTACTCAGGACAGGGTATTAGTGAAGCTTTCTTT.

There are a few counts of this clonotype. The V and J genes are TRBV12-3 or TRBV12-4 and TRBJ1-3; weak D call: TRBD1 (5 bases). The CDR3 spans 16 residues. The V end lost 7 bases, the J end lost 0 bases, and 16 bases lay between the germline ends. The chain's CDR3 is CASTPLGAYSGNTIYF. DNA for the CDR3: TGTGCCAGCACCCCCCTTGGGGCCTACTCTGGAAACACCATATATTTT.

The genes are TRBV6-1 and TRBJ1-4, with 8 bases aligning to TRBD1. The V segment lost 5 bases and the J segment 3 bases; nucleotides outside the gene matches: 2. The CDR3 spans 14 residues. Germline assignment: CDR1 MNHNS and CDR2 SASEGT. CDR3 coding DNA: TGTGCCAGCAGTAGGGGACAGGCTAATGAAAAACTGTTTTTT. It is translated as CASSRGQANEKLFF.

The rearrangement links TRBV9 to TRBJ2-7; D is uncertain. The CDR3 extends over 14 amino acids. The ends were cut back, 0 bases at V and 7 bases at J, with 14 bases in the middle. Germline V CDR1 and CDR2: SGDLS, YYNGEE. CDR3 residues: CASSVVDMSCEQYV. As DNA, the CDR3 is TGTGCCAGCAGCGTAGTAGACATGAGCTGTGAGCAGTACGTC.

The DNA for the CDR3 is TGCAGTGCTAGAAGCGGGGTAGCCACAGATACGCAGTATTTT. Protein product: CSARSGVATDTQYF. The V gene is TRBV20-1, the J gene TRBJ2-3; TRBD2 matches at 7 bases. From germline, CDR1 is DFQATT and CDR2 SNEGSKA (reference sequence). The CDR3 length is 14 residues. Trimming at V came to 2 bases and at J to 2 bases, leaving 4 bases not matched to a gene.

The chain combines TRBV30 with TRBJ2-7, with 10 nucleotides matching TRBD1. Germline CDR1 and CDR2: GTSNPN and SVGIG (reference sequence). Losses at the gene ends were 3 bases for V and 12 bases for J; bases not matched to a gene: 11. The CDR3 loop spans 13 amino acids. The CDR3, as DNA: TGTGCCTGGAGCACCGGGACAGGGGTGACACCGTACTTC. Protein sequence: CAWSTGTGVTPYF. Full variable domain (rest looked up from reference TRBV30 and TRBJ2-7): SQTIHQWPATLVQPVGSPLSLECTVEGTSNPNLYWYRQAAGRGLQLLFYSVGIGQISSEVPQNLSASRPQDRQFILSSKKLLLSDSGFYLCAWSTGTGVTPYFGPGTRLTVT.

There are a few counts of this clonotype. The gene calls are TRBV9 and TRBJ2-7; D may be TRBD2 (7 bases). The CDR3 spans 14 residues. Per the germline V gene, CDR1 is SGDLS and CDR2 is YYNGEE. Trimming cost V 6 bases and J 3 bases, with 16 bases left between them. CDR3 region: CASTPGGQSYEQYF. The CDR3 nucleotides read TGTGCCAGCACCCCCGGGGGGCAGAGCTACGAGCAGTACTTC.